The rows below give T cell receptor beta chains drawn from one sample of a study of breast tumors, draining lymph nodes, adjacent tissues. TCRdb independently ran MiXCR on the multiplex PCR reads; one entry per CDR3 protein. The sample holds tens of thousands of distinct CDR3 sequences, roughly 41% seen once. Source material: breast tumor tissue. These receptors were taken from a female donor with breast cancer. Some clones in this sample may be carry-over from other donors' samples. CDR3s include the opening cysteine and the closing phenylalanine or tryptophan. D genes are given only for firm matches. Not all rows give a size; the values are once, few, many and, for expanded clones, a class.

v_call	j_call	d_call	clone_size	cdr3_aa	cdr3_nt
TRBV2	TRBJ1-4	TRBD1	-	CASSEGTGGNEKLFF	TGTGCCAGCAGTGAAGGGACAGGGGGCAATGAAAAACTGTTTTTT
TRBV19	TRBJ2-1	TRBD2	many	CASSMVGGIGNEQFF	TGTGCCAGTAGTATGGTGGGGGGGATCGGAAATGAGCAGTTCTTC
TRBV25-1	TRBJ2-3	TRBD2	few	CASSDGSGGTDTQYF	TGTGCCAGCAGTGACGGTAGCGGGGGCACAGATACGCAGTATTTT
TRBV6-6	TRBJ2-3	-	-	CASSQDLKDTQYF	TGTGCCAGCAGCCAAGATTTGAAGGATACGCAGTATTTT
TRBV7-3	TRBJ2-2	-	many	CASSLQPGGTGELFF	TGTGCCAGCAGCCTCCAGCCCGGGGGCACCGGGGAGCTGTTTTTT
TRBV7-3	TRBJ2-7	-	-	CASSPPGTAKDEQYF	TGTGCCAGCAGCCCTCCCGGGACGGCGAAGGACGAGCAGTACTTC
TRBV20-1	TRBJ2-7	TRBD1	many	CSSRDRVSYEQYF	TGCAGTTCCCGGGACAGGGTCTCCTACGAGCAGTACTTC
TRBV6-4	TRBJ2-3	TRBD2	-	CASSVAGGVDTQYF	TGTGCCAGCAGTGTGGCGGGAGGTGTGGATACGCAGTATTTT
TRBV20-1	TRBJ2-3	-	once	CSAPLLVNTDTQYF	TGCAGTGCTCCCCTCCTGGTGAACACAGATACGCAGTATTTT
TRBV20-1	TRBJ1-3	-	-	CSATDRNTIYF	TGCAGTGCTACGGACAGAAACACCATATATTTT
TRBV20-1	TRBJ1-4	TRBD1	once	CSAPGQGSEKLFF	TGCAGTGCCCCGGGACAGGGGAGTGAAAAACTGTTTTTT
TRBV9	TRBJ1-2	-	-	CASSARDTYSSYGYTF	TGTGCCAGCAGCGCCCGGGACACTTACAGTAGCTATGGCTACACCTTC
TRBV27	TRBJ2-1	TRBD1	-	CASSFLGDRVNEQFF	TGTGCCAGCAGTTTTCTAGGAGACAGGGTCAATGAGCAGTTCTTC
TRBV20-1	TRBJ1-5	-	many	CSARRDVSQPQHF	TGCAGTGCTAGGAGGGACGTGAGTCAGCCCCAGCATTTT
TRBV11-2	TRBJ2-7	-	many	CASRALGGARGEQYF	TGTGCCAGCAGAGCGCTAGGAGGGGCCCGAGGCGAGCAGTACTTC
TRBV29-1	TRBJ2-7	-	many	CSVGLGPYEQYF	TGCAGCGTTGGGCTGGGACCCTACGAGCAGTACTTC
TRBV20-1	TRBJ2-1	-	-	CSARRVNYNEQFF	TGCAGTGCTAGGCGCGTCAATTACAATGAGCAGTTCTTC
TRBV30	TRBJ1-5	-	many	CAFSRGAKTQPQHF	TGTGCCTTTTCCAGGGGCGCAAAGACTCAGCCCCAGCATTTT
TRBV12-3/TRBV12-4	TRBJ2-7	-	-	CASSFGITYEQYF	TGTGCCAGCAGTTTTGGGATAACCTACGAGCAGTACTTC
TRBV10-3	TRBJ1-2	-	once	CAISEWQNDGYTF	TGTGCCATCAGTGAGTGGCAGAATGATGGCTACACCTTC
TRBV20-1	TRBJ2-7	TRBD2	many	CSAPLAGVGDEQYF	TGCAGTGCCCCCCTAGCGGGAGTTGGGGACGAGCAGTACTTC
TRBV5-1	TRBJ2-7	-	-	CASSREGDQPQQYF	TGCGCCAGCAGCCGTGAGGGAGATCAGCCCCAGCAGTACTTC
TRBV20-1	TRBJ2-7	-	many	CSASGWGYEQYF	TGCAGTGCTAGTGGCTGGGGCTACGAGCAGTACTTC
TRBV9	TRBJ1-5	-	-	CASSVGSGIQPQHF	TGTGCCAGCAGCGTAGGATCCGGGATTCAGCCCCAGCATTTT
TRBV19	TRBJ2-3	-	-	CASSMSASTDTQYF	TGTGCCAGTAGTATGTCCGCCAGCACAGATACGCAGTATTTT
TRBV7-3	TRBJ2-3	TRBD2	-	CASSPLGRETTDTQYF	TGTGCCAGCAGCCCCTTAGGGCGGGAGACCACAGATACGCAGTATTTT
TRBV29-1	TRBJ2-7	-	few	CSAAGHSAYEQYF	TGCAGCGCCGCGGGGCATAGCGCCTACGAGCAGTACTTC
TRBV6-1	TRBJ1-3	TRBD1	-	CASRDRGMSSGNTIYF	TGTGCCAGCAGGGACAGGGGGATGAGCTCTGGAAACACCATATATTTT
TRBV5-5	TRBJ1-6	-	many	CASSLLSASPLHF	TGTGCCAGCAGCTTGCTTTCTGCCTCACCCCTCCACTTT
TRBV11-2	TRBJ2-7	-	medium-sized	CASSSPGMGEQYF	TGTGCCAGCAGTTCACCTGGGATGGGCGAGCAGTACTTC
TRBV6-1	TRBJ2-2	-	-	CASSELKYTGELFF	TGTGCCAGCAGTGAACTAAAATACACCGGGGAGCTGTTTTTT
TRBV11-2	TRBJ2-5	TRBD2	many	CASSPGRTSGMQTQYF	TGTGCCAGCAGCCCCGGTAGGACTAGCGGGATGCAGACCCAGTACTTC
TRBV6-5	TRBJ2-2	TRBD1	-	CASSYSIFARGLGELFF	TGTGCCAGCAGTTACTCGATTTTCGCCAGGGGGCTTGGGGAGCTGTTTTTT
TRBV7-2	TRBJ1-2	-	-	CASSLASGHYGYTF	TGTGCCAGCAGCTTAGCGTCCGGACACTATGGCTACACCTTC
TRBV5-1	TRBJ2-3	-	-	CASSLGLAGTDTQYFGPDTQYF	-
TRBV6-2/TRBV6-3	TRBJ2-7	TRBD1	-	CASSYSWQGAEYF	TGTGCCAGCAGTTACTCGTGGCAGGGGGCAGAGTACTTC
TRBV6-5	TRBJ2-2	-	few	CASGPWKNTGELFF	TGTGCCAGCGGTCCTTGGAAAAACACCGGGGAGCTGTTTTTT
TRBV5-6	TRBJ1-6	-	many	CASSFYGSPLHF	TGTGCCAGCAGCTTTTACGGTTCACCCCTCCACTTT
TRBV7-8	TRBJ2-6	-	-	CASSVATGRTGANVLTF	TGTGCCAGCAGCGTCGCGACAGGGAGGACTGGGGCCAACGTCCTGACTTTC
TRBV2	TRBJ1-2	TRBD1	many	CASRSGTAVTYGYTF	TGTGCCAGCAGGTCTGGGACAGCCGTGACCTATGGCTACACCTTC
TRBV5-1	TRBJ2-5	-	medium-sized	CASSSTGPSPLETQYF	TGCGCCAGCAGCTCAACCGGGCCCTCCCCCTTAGAGACCCAGTACTTC
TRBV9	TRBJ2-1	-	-	CASTRGIGYNEQFF	TGTGCCAGCACCCGCGGGATCGGTTACAATGAGCAGTTCTTC
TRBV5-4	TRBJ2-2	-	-	CASSLSGSANTGELFF	TGTGCCAGCAGCTTGTCCGGTTCCGCGAACACCGGGGAGCTGTTTTTT
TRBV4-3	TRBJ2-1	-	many	CASSQEPTAQQFF	TGCGCCAGCAGCCAAGAACCGACGGCGCAGCAGTTCTTC
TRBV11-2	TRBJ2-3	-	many	CASSPGGQLGDTQYF	TGTGCCAGCAGCCCCGGGGGCCAGCTAGGGGATACGCAGTATTTT
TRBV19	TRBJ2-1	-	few	CASSISLGLSNEQFF	TGTGCCAGTAGTATTTCCTTGGGACTTTCAAATGAGCAGTTCTTC
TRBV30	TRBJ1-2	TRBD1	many	CAWSPGTGLSGYTF	TGTGCCTGGAGTCCCGGGACAGGCTTGAGTGGCTACACCTTC
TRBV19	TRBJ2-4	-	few	CASSFGGVNIQYF	TGTGCCAGTAGTTTCGGTGGGGTAAACATTCAGTACTTC
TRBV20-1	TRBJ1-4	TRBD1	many	CSASPQTGATNEKLFF	TGCAGTGCTAGTCCCCAAACAGGGGCAACTAATGAAAAACTGTTTTTT
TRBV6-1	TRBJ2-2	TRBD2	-	CASSDASGRSTGELFF	TGTGCCAGCAGTGATGCTAGCGGGAGGAGCACCGGGGAGCTGTTTTTT
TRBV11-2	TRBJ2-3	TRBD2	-	CASSLGSGGWTDTQYF	TGTGCCAGCAGCTTGGGTAGCGGGGGTTGGACAGATACGCAGTATTTT
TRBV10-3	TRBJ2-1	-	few	CAISDDSSSYNEQFF	TGTGCCATCAGTGACGACTCCAGCTCCTACAATGAGCAGTTCTTC
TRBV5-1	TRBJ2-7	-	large	CASSFSASYEQYF	TGCGCCAGCAGCTTTTCGGCCTCCTACGAGCAGTACTTC
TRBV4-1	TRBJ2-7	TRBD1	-	CASSQANVQGYEQYF	TGCGCCAGCAGCCAAGCCAACGTACAGGGGTACGAGCAGTACTTC
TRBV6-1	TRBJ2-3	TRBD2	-	CASSQEGGAGPTDTQYF	TGTGCCAGCAGTCAAGAAGGAGGAGCGGGACCCACAGATACGCAGTATTTT